This record covers a single T cell receptor beta chain. Its antigen is currently unknown. The source of the sample is a study of T cell responses to AZD1222 COVID-19 vaccine. V was clipped by 6 bases and J by 9 bases; unmatched bases: 4. The CDR3 has 12 amino acids. Whole-study results and caveats: None of the repertoires were sampled until the peak T cell response had passed.

The repertoire was sequenced with immunoSEQ multiplex PCR; TCRdb's copy has only in-frame clones and lacks some. The top ten clones hold about 5.4% of a sample with some 86,000 clones, about nine tenths of them seen once. The sequencing used peripheral blood, collected 28 days after the second AZD1222 dose. The chain has TRBV12-3 or TRBV12-4 and TRBJ1-5, with 8 bases lining up with TRBD1. This clonotype was sampled from an adult who received the AZD1222 COVID-19 vaccine. In DNA form, the CDR3 reads TGTGCCAGCAGACGACAGGGGTCGCCCCAGCATTTT. The encoded protein is CASRRQGSPQHF.